Here is one TCR beta chain with its context. Its antigen is unknown. This sample is part of a study of T cells expressing NK-cell markers. Study results and caveats: Top CD8+ clonotypes included the dominant CD3+CD56+NKG2C+ clonotypes in several donors.

CDR3 length equals 13 residues. The germline V gene encodes CDR1 SGHVS and CDR2 FQNEAQ. TCR beta libraries carry UMIs added by 5'RACE template switching. One entry per CDR3 protein, without DNA, is what TCRdb gives after re-calling the 5' RACE reads. Its clone listing holds 500,000 to 700,000 distinct CDR3 sequences. This rearrangement joins TRBV7-8 to TRBJ2-7; TCRdb's D call, TRBD1, is unchecked because there is no DNA. The clonotype originates from a man between 18 and 35 years old in good health. Source material: blood T cells: a sorted CD56 or NKG2C T cell subset, CD4+ or CD8+ T cells, or bulk PBMC T cells (not recorded which). The CDR3 region is CASTGGAGYEQYF.